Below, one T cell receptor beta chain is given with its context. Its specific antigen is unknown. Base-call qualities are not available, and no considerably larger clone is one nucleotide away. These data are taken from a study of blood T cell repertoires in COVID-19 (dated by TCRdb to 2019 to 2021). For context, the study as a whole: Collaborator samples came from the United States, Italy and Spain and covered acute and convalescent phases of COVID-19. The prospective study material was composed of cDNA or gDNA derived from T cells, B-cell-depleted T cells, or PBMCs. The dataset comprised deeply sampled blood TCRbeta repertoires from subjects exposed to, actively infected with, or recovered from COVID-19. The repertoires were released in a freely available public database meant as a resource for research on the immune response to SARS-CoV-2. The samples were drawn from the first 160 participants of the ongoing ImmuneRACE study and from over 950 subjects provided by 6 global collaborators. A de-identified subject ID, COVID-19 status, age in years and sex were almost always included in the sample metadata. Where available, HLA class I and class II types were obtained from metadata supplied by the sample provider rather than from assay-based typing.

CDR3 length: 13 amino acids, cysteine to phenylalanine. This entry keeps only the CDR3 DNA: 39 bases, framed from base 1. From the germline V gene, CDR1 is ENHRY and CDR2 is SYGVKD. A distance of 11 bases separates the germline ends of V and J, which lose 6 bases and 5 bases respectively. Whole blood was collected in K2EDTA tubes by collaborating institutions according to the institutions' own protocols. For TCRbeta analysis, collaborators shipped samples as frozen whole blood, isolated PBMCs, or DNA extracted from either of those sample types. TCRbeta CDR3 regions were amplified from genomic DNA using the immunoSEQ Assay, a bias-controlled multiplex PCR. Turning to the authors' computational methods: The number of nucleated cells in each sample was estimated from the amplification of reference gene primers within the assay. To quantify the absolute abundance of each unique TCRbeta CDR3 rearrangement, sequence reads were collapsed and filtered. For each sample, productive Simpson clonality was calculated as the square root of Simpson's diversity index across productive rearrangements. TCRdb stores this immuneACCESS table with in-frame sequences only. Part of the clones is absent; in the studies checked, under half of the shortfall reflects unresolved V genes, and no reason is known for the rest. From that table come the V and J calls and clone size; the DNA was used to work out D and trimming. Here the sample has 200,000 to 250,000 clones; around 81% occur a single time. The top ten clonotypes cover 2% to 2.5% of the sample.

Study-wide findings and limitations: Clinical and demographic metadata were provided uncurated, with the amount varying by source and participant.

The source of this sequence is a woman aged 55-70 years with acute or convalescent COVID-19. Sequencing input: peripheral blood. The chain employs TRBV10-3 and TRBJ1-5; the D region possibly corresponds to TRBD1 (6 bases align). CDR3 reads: CAIRATGDQPQHF. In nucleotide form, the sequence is TGTGCCATCAGGGCGACAGGAGATCAGCCCCAGCATTTT.